Sequencing of this T cell receptor beta chain was carried out in a study of tumor and adjacent non-tumor tissue in lung cancer. Notes on the study in general: Tumor repertoires had a smaller top 100 clone share than normal lung.

V dropped 2 bases and J dropped 2 bases, with 12 bases sitting between them. The germline V gene has CDR1 MNHEY and CDR2 SVGAGI. This CDR3 is built from 15 residues. Three rounds of nested PCR, following a modified ARM-PCR protocol, produced the TCRbeta library. Each CDR3 protein is one row after TCRdb ran MiXCR on the multiplex PCR reads. Of 98,000 or so distinct CDR3 sequences listed, 80% are singletons. RNA was extracted from bulk tissue without any cell sorting. The normal lung tissue was taken more than 3 cm from the tumor edge. With respect to this clonotype: No antigen is known for it.

The chain uses TRBV6-5 and TRBJ2-5, with D maybe TRBD1 (6 bases). Sequenced input: distant non-tumor lung tissue. The receptor was derived from a man in his sixties with small cell lung cancer. The CDR3 region has the DNA TGTGCCAGCAGTTACCAGGGGAGACAACAAGAGACCCAGTACTTC. Translation: CASSYQGRQQETQYF.